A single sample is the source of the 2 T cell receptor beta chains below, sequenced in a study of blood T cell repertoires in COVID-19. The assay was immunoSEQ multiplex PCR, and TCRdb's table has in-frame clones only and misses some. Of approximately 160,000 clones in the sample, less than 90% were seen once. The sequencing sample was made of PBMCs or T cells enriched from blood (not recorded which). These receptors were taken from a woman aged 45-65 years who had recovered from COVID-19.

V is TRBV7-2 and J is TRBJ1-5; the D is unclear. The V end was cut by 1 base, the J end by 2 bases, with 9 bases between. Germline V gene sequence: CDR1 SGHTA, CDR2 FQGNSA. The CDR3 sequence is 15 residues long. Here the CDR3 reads CASSLDVRGNQPQHF. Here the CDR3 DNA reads TGTGCCAGCAGCTTAGATGTACGGGGCAATCAGCCCCAGCATTTT. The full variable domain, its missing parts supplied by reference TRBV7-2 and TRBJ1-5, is GAGVSQSPSNKVTEKGKDVELRCDPISGHTALYWYRQSLGQGLEFLIYFQGNSAPDKSGLPSDRFSAERTGGSVSTLTIQRTQQEDSAVYLCASSLDVRGNQPQHFGDGTRLSIL.

Written as DNA, the CDR3 is TGTGCCAGCAGTTTTGGGGGCCAGCCCCAGCATTTT. Translating gives CASSFGGQPQHF. The chain employs TRBV12-3 or TRBV12-4 and TRBJ1-5, with D possibly matching TRBD1 (6 bases). CDR3 size: 12 residues. Trimming pared 3 bases from V and 7 bases from J, leaving 7 bases between.